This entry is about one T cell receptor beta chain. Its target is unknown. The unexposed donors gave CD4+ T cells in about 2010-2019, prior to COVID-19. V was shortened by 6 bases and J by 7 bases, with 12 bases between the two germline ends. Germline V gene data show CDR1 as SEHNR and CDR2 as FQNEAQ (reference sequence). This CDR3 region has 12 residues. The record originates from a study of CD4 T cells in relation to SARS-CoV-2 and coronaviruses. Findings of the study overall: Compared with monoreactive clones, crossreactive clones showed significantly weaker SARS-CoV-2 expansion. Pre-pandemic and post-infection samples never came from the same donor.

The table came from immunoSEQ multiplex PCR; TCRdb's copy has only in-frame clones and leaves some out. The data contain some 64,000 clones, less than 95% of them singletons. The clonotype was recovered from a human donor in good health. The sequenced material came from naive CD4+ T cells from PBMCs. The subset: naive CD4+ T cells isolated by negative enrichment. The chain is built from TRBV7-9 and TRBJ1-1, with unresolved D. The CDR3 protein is CASSLTVGEAFF. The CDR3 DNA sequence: TGTGCCAGCAGTTTAACGGTGGGTGAAGCTTTCTTT.